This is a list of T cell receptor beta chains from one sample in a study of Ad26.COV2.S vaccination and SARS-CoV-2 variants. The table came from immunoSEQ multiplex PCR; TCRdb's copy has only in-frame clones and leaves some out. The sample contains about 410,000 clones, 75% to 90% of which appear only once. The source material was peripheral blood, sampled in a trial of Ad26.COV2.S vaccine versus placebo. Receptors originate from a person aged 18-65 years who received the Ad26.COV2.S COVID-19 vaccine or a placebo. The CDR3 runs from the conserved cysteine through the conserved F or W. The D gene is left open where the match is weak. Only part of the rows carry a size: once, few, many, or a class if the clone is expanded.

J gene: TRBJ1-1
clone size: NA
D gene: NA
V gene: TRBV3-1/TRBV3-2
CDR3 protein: CASSQTGSRRDTEAFF
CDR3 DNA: TGTGCCAGCAGCCAGACAGGCTCCAGGCGGGACACTGAAGCTTTCTTT

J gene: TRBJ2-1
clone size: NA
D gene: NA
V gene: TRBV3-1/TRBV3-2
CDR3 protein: CASSQGPGENPFF
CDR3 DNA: TGTGCCAGCAGCCAAGGGCCAGGGGAGAATCCGTTCTTC

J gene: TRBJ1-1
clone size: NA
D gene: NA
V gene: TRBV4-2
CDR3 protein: CASSPTLRVAFF
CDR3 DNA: TGTGCCAGCAGCCCTACTTTGAGAGTGGCTTTCTTT

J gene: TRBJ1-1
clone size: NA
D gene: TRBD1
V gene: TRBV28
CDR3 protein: CASSLGGEAFF
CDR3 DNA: TGTGCCAGCAGTCTAGGGGGCGAAGCTTTCTTT

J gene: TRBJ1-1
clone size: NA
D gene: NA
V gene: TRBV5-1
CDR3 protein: CASSLGDFAGAGTEAFF
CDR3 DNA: TGCGCCAGCAGCTTGGGGGACTTTGCGGGGGCCGGCACTGAAGCTTTCTTT

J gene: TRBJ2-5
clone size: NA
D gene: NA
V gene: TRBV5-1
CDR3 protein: CASSLSGLGETQYF
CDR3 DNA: TGCGCCAGCAGCTTGAGTGGCCTAGGAGAGACCCAGTACTTC

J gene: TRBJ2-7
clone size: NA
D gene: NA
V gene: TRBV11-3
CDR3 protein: CASSLKWTASSYEQYF
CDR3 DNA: TGTGCCAGCAGCTTAAAGTGGACTGCAAGCTCCTACGAGCAGTACTTC

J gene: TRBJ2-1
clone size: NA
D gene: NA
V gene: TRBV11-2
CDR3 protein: CASSSDFIGDEQFF
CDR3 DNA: TGTGCCAGCAGCTCTGATTTTATCGGCGATGAGCAGTTCTTC

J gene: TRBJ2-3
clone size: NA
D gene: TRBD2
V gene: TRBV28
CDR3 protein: CASSLFAGEADTQYF
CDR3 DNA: TGTGCCAGCAGTTTATTCGCGGGAGAGGCAGATACGCAGTATTTT

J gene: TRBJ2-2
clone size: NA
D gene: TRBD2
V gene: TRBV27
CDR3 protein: CASSLVGSGYANTGELFF
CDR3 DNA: TGTGCCAGCAGTTTAGTCGGTAGCGGGTATGCGAACACCGGGGAGCTGTTTTTT

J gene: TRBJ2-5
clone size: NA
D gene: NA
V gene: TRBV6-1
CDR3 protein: CASSESPRGTQYF
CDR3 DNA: TGTGCCAGCAGTGAAAGCCCCAGGGGGACCCAGTACTTC

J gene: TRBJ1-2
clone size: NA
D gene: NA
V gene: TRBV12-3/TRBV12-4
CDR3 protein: CASSFRSNYGYTF
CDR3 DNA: TGTGCCAGCAGTTTTCGTTCTAACTATGGCTACACCTTC

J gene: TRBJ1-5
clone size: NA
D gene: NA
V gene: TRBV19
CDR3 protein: CASNSHKGAINQPQHF
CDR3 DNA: TGTGCCAGTAACTCGCATAAAGGGGCCATAAATCAGCCCCAGCATTTT

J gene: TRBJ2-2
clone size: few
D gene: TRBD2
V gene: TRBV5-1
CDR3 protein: CASSLSWAGGTNTGELFF
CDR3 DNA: TGCGCCAGCAGCTTGAGTTGGGCGGGAGGAACGAACACCGGGGAGCTGTTTTTT

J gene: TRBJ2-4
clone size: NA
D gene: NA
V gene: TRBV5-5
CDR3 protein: CASSFNLDIQYF
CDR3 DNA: TGTGCCAGCAGCTTTAACCTGGACATTCAGTACTTC

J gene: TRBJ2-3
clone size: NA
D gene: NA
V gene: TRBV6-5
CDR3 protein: CASSPSPTDTQYF
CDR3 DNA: TGTGCCAGCAGCCCGAGCCCCACAGATACGCAGTATTTT

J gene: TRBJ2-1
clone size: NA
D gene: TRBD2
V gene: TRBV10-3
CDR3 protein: CAISLSSGRGNEQFF
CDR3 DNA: TGTGCCATCAGCCTCTCTAGCGGGAGAGGGAATGAGCAGTTCTTC

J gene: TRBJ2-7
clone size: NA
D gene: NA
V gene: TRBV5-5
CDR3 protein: CASSSFLGSTYEQYF
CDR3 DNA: TGTGCCAGCAGCTCCTTTCTAGGGTCGACCTACGAGCAGTACTTC

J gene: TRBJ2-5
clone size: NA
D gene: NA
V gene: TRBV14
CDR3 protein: CASSQETQYF
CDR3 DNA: TGTGCCAGCAGCCAAGAGACCCAGTACTTC

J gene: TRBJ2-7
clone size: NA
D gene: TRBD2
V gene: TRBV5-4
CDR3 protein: CASSSRRGGSEQYF
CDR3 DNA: TGTGCCAGCAGCTCCCGCCGGGGGGGTAGCGAGCAGTACTTC

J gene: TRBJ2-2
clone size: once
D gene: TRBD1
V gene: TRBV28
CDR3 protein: CASRPPDRGLTGELFF
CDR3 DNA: TGTGCCAGCAGACCCCCGGACAGGGGCCTCACCGGGGAGCTGTTTTTT

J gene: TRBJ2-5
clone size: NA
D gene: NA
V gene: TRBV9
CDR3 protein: CASSADQLGGTQYF
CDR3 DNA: TGTGCCAGCAGCGCGGACCAACTTGGTGGGACCCAGTACTTC

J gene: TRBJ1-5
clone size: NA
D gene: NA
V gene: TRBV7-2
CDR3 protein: CASSLAGPGQPQHF
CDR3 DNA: TGTGCCAGCAGCTTAGCGGGTCCGGGTCAGCCCCAGCATTTT

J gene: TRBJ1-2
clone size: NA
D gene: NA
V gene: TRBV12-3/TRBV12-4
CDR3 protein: CASSSSANYGYTF
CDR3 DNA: TGTGCCAGCAGTTCGTCGGCTAACTATGGCTACACCTTC

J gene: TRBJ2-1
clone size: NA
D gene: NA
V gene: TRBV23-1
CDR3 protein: CASSQSTGTRSYNEQFF
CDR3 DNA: TGCGCCAGCAGTCAGTCAACAGGGACGAGGTCCTACAATGAGCAGTTCTTC

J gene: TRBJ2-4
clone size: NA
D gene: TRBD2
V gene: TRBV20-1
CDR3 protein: CSASGLAGNIQYF
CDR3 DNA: TGCAGTGCTAGTGGGCTAGCGGGAAACATTCAGTACTTC

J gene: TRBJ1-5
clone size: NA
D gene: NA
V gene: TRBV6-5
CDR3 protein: CASSPRDGLNQPQHF
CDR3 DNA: TGTGCCAGCAGCCCCAGGGACGGATTAAATCAGCCCCAGCATTTT

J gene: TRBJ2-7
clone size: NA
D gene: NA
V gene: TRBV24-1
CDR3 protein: CATSEPDSGEQYF
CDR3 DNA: TGTGCCACCAGTGAACCGGACAGCGGCGAGCAGTACTTC

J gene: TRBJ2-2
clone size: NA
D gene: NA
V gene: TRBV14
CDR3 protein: CASSHLGRNTGELFF
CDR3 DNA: TGTGCCAGCAGCCATTTGGGACGGAACACCGGGGAGCTGTTTTTT

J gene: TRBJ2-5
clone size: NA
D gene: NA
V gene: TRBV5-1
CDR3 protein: CASTQGLNGETQYF
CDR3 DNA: TGCGCCAGCACACAGGGACTGAACGGGGAGACCCAGTACTTC